The rows below give T cell receptor beta chains drawn from one sample of a study of vaccination and CD4 T cells after COVID-19. These receptors' antigens are unknown. TCRdb analysed the PCR reads with MiXCR anew, one entry per CDR3 protein. Of some 13,000 distinct CDR3 sequences listed, roughly 60% were seen once; the top ten hold 15% to 20%. Sequenced: CD4+ T cells from blood, cultured in vitro. The receptors shown here come from a human donor who had recovered from COVID-19. The CDR3 runs from the conserved cysteine through the conserved F or W. Fields, in order: J gene, clone size, D gene, V gene, CDR3 DNA, CDR3 protein. The D gene is left open where the match is weak. Clone size appears in some rows only: once, few, many, or a class for an expanded clone.

J gene: TRBJ1-5
clone size: .
D gene: .
V gene: TRBV3-1
CDR3 DNA: TGTGCCAGCAGCCAAGTTTCAGGGGGCAATCAGCCCCAGCATTTT
CDR3 protein: CASSQVSGGNQPQHF

J gene: TRBJ2-7
clone size: .
D gene: .
V gene: TRBV6-5
CDR3 DNA: TGTGCCAGCAGTTACTCGCAGGCCGCGCTCTCCTACGAGCAGTACTTC
CDR3 protein: CASSYSQAALSYEQYF

J gene: TRBJ2-3
clone size: few
D gene: .
V gene: TRBV24-1
CDR3 DNA: TGTGCCACCAGTGATCCTCTCGACATCGAGATGGCCACAGATACGCAGTATTTT
CDR3 protein: CATSDPLDIEMATDTQYF

J gene: TRBJ2-7
clone size: .
D gene: TRBD1
V gene: TRBV20-1
CDR3 DNA: TGCAGTGCTAGAACTCCGTGGGACAGGGCCTACGAGCAGTACTTC
CDR3 protein: CSARTPWDRAYEQYF

J gene: TRBJ1-6
clone size: few
D gene: .
V gene: TRBV21-1
CDR3 DNA: TGTGCCAGCAGCATCCCGGGACGGGAAGATTCACCCCTCCACTTT
CDR3 protein: CASSIPGREDSPLHF

J gene: TRBJ2-7
clone size: .
D gene: TRBD2
V gene: TRBV28
CDR3 DNA: TGTGCCAGCAGTACGCGACTAGCGGGAGACGAGCAGTACTTC
CDR3 protein: CASSTRLAGDEQYF

J gene: TRBJ2-1
clone size: .
D gene: .
V gene: TRBV7-9
CDR3 DNA: TGTGCCAGCAGCTTAGGGTCGGCCGTCAACAATGAGCAGTTCTTC
CDR3 protein: CASSLGSAVNNEQFF

J gene: TRBJ2-1
clone size: .
D gene: .
V gene: TRBV20-1
CDR3 DNA: TGCAGTGCCCTACAGGCAGGGTCAAGGGGTGAGCAGTTCTTC
CDR3 protein: CSALQAGSRGEQFF

J gene: TRBJ1-2
clone size: once
D gene: .
V gene: TRBV4-3
CDR3 DNA: TGCGCCAGCAGCCAAGATGGAGGGGGATATGGCTACACCTTC
CDR3 protein: CASSQDGGGYGYTF

J gene: TRBJ2-1
clone size: once
D gene: .
V gene: TRBV20-1
CDR3 DNA: TGCAGTGCTCCCGACCGCCTCAATGAGCAGTTCTTC
CDR3 protein: CSAPDRLNEQFF

J gene: TRBJ2-3
clone size: .
D gene: TRBD2
V gene: TRBV6-1
CDR3 DNA: TGTGCCACCACCCTTGAGCGGGATTACACAGATACGCAGTATTTT
CDR3 protein: CATTLERDYTDTQYF

J gene: TRBJ2-7
clone size: .
D gene: .
V gene: TRBV21-1
CDR3 DNA: TGTGCCAGCAGCAAAGACCGCCCGGGACTAGATTACCACGAGCAGTACTTC
CDR3 protein: CASSKDRPGLDYHEQYF

J gene: TRBJ2-1
clone size: .
D gene: .
V gene: TRBV19
CDR3 DNA: TGTGCCAGTAGTATTCACAGCGGTAACGCCAATGAGCAGTTCTTC
CDR3 protein: CASSIHSGNANEQFF

J gene: TRBJ2-5
clone size: .
D gene: .
V gene: TRBV15
CDR3 DNA: TGTGCCACCAGCAGAGACGGTAGCGGCGCTCAAGAGACCCAGTACTTC
CDR3 protein: CATSRDGSGAQETQYF

J gene: TRBJ1-2
clone size: few
D gene: TRBD1
V gene: TRBV30
CDR3 DNA: TGTGCCTGGTGGACAGGGGGTGGCTACACCTTC
CDR3 protein: CAWWTGGGYTF

J gene: TRBJ1-1
clone size: .
D gene: TRBD1
V gene: TRBV6-5
CDR3 DNA: TGTGCCAGCAGTTACACGACAGGGGGATGGACTGAAGCTTTCTTT
CDR3 protein: CASSYTTGGWTEAFF

J gene: TRBJ1-2
clone size: few
D gene: .
V gene: TRBV11-1
CDR3 DNA: TGTGCCAGCAGCTACTCTTCTGGGGACACCTTC
CDR3 protein: CASSYSSGDTF

J gene: TRBJ2-1
clone size: few
D gene: .
V gene: TRBV19
CDR3 DNA: TGTGCCAGCTTAGCGTGGGGCTCCTACAATGAGCAGTTCTTC
CDR3 protein: CASLAWGSYNEQFF

J gene: TRBJ2-4
clone size: few
D gene: .
V gene: TRBV7-8
CDR3 DNA: TGTGCCAGCAGCTTATCGGGGCAGCAAGTTCAGTACTTC
CDR3 protein: CASSLSGQQVQYF

J gene: TRBJ2-5
clone size: .
D gene: TRBD2
V gene: TRBV6-1
CDR3 DNA: TGTGCCAGCAGTGACTCTAGCGGGCAAGAGACCCAGTACTTC
CDR3 protein: CASSDSSGQETQYF

J gene: TRBJ2-3
clone size: few
D gene: TRBD2
V gene: TRBV20-1
CDR3 DNA: TGCAGTGCTATGGGAGTAGCGGGAGTCACGCAGTATTTT
CDR3 protein: CSAMGVAGVTQYF

J gene: TRBJ1-6
clone size: few
D gene: .
V gene: TRBV27
CDR3 DNA: TGTGCCAGCAGCTTAGGGGGTGGAGGGGCTCGGACACCCCTCCACTTT
CDR3 protein: CASSLGGGGARTPLHF

J gene: TRBJ1-1
clone size: .
D gene: .
V gene: TRBV5-1
CDR3 DNA: TGCGCCAGCAGCTTGGGAATTGGGGGGCTGGGCACTGAAGCTTTCTTT
CDR3 protein: CASSLGIGGLGTEAFF

J gene: TRBJ2-5
clone size: .
D gene: TRBD2
V gene: TRBV7-8
CDR3 DNA: TGTGCCAGCAGCTTGGGGACTAGCCTGGAGACCCAGTACTTC
CDR3 protein: CASSLGTSLETQYF

J gene: TRBJ2-1
clone size: .
D gene: TRBD1
V gene: TRBV6-4
CDR3 DNA: TGTGCCAGCAGTGACCCGGGACAGGGTGTCAATGAGCAGTTCTTC
CDR3 protein: CASSDPGQGVNEQFF

J gene: TRBJ1-2
clone size: .
D gene: .
V gene: TRBV2
CDR3 DNA: TGTGCCAGCAGTGAGTCGGAAAGTAACTATGGCTACACCTTC
CDR3 protein: CASSESESNYGYTF

J gene: TRBJ1-5
clone size: .
D gene: .
V gene: TRBV6-5
CDR3 DNA: TGTGCCAGCAGTTACGCCAGCGGGACTGATCAGCCCCAGCATTTT
CDR3 protein: CASSYASGTDQPQHF

J gene: TRBJ2-1
clone size: .
D gene: .
V gene: TRBV15
CDR3 DNA: TGTGCTACCAGCAGAGAGGGGAGCTCCTACAATGAGCAGTTCTTC
CDR3 protein: CATSREGSSYNEQFF

J gene: TRBJ2-5
clone size: .
D gene: .
V gene: TRBV24-1
CDR3 DNA: TGTGCCACCAGTGATTTATACGTTCCAGAGACCCAGTACTTC
CDR3 protein: CATSDLYVPETQYF

J gene: TRBJ2-5
clone size: .
D gene: TRBD1
V gene: TRBV27
CDR3 DNA: TGTGCCAGCAGTTCAGGGGGCGGATTAAGGGCCCAGTACTTC
CDR3 protein: CASSSGGGLRAQYF

J gene: TRBJ2-5
clone size: .
D gene: .
V gene: TRBV7-9
CDR3 DNA: TGTGCCAGCAGCTTCGTAGATGAGACCCAGTACTTC
CDR3 protein: CASSFVDETQYF

J gene: TRBJ2-1
clone size: .
D gene: TRBD2
V gene: TRBV20-1
CDR3 DNA: TGCAGTGCTAGAGATCACCTAGCGGGAGTATACAATGAGCAGTTCTTC
CDR3 protein: CSARDHLAGVYNEQFF

J gene: TRBJ2-7
clone size: .
D gene: .
V gene: TRBV20-1
CDR3 DNA: TGCAGTGCTCTTTTGGGCCGGAACAACGAGCAGTACTTC
CDR3 protein: CSALLGRNNEQYF

J gene: TRBJ2-3
clone size: few
D gene: TRBD2
V gene: TRBV4-2
CDR3 DNA: TGTGCCAGCAGCCAAGGAACGACTAGCGGGAGGGGAGAAGATACGCAGTATTTT
CDR3 protein: CASSQGTTSGRGEDTQYF

J gene: TRBJ1-5
clone size: few
D gene: .
V gene: TRBV24-1
CDR3 DNA: TGTGCCACCAGTAGGACGGGAAATCAGCCCCAGCATTTT
CDR3 protein: CATSRTGNQPQHF

J gene: TRBJ1-2
clone size: .
D gene: .
V gene: TRBV7-9
CDR3 DNA: TGTGCCAGCAGCCCGACTGGGGGCCCGACCTATGGCTACACCTTC
CDR3 protein: CASSPTGGPTYGYTF

J gene: TRBJ2-1
clone size: .
D gene: TRBD2
V gene: TRBV19
CDR3 DNA: TGTGCCAGTAGTGTCTCTCTAAGCGGGGGGGAGCAGTTCTTC
CDR3 protein: CASSVSLSGGEQFF

J gene: TRBJ2-3
clone size: .
D gene: .
V gene: TRBV24-1
CDR3 DNA: TGTGCCACCAGTGATTTGTCGGGACGTGCAGATACGCAGTATTTT
CDR3 protein: CATSDLSGRADTQYF

J gene: TRBJ2-5
clone size: .
D gene: TRBD1
V gene: TRBV5-8
CDR3 DNA: TGTGCCAGCAGACCGACAGGGGGGGGCCAAGAGACCCAGTACTTC
CDR3 protein: CASRPTGGGQETQYF

J gene: TRBJ2-7
clone size: .
D gene: .
V gene: TRBV7-9
CDR3 DNA: TGTGCCAGCAGCTTAGCGAGTGGGAGCGAGCAGTACTTC
CDR3 protein: CASSLASGSEQYF

J gene: TRBJ2-2
clone size: .
D gene: TRBD1
V gene: TRBV4-1
CDR3 DNA: TGCGCCAGCAGCCAGGAGGGACAGGGAAACACCGGGGAGCTGTTTTTT
CDR3 protein: CASSQEGQGNTGELFF

J gene: TRBJ2-2
clone size: .
D gene: TRBD1
V gene: TRBV10-3
CDR3 DNA: TGTGCCATTATGGACAGGGGCACCGGGGAGCTGTTTTTT
CDR3 protein: CAIMDRGTGELFF

J gene: TRBJ1-1
clone size: .
D gene: .
V gene: TRBV18
CDR3 DNA: TGTGCCAGCTCACCATTCGGGGGTAGGGTTGAAGCTTTCTTT
CDR3 protein: CASSPFGGRVEAFF

J gene: TRBJ1-2
clone size: few
D gene: TRBD1
V gene: TRBV7-9
CDR3 DNA: TGTGCCAGCAGCGTCCGGACAGGGGGCGCAGATGGCTACACCTTC
CDR3 protein: CASSVRTGGADGYTF

J gene: TRBJ2-2
clone size: .
D gene: .
V gene: TRBV19
CDR3 DNA: TGTGCCAGTAGTCGTACCGACAGTTATCAATGGGAGCTGTTTTTT
CDR3 protein: CASSRTDSYQWELFF

J gene: TRBJ2-7
clone size: .
D gene: .
V gene: TRBV19
CDR3 DNA: TGTGCCAGTAGTAGTTCTGCGGGACACTCCTACGAGCAGTACTTC
CDR3 protein: CASSSSAGHSYEQYF

J gene: TRBJ2-7
clone size: .
D gene: .
V gene: TRBV14
CDR3 DNA: TGTGCCAGCAGCCCTAGGTCTAGCGCCTACGAGCAGTACTTC
CDR3 protein: CASSPRSSAYEQYF

J gene: TRBJ2-2
clone size: .
D gene: .
V gene: TRBV27
CDR3 DNA: TGTGCCAGCAGTCCGACCAGGGACACCCCAGGGCTGTTTTTT
CDR3 protein: CASSPTRDTPGLFF

J gene: TRBJ1-5
clone size: few
D gene: TRBD1
V gene: TRBV12-3/TRBV12-4
CDR3 DNA: TGTGCCAGCAGCCTGGGACAGGGGGCTGATCAGCCCCAGCATTTT
CDR3 protein: CASSLGQGADQPQHF

J gene: TRBJ2-1
clone size: few
D gene: .
V gene: TRBV7-8
CDR3 DNA: TGTGCCAGCAGCTTAGTTATTCTCGTCCTAGCTCCAGGCAATGAGCAGTTCTTC
CDR3 protein: CASSLVILVLAPGNEQFF

J gene: TRBJ1-5
clone size: .
D gene: TRBD1
V gene: TRBV7-9
CDR3 DNA: TGTGCCAGCAGCTTGACTTCGGCTGACAGGGCGGGACAGCCCCAGCATTTT
CDR3 protein: CASSLTSADRAGQPQHF

J gene: TRBJ1-2
clone size: .
D gene: .
V gene: TRBV20-1
CDR3 DNA: TGCAGTGCTAGCGGGCAGAACTATGGCTACACCTTC
CDR3 protein: CSASGQNYGYTF

J gene: TRBJ2-2
clone size: few
D gene: .
V gene: TRBV7-2
CDR3 DNA: TGTGCCAGCAGCCCGCAGATCACCGGGGAGCTGTTTTTT
CDR3 protein: CASSPQITGELFF

J gene: TRBJ1-4
clone size: .
D gene: .
V gene: TRBV5-1
CDR3 DNA: TGCGCCAGCAGCTTGCGGGGGGACGGTGATGAAAAACTGTTTTTT
CDR3 protein: CASSLRGDGDEKLFF